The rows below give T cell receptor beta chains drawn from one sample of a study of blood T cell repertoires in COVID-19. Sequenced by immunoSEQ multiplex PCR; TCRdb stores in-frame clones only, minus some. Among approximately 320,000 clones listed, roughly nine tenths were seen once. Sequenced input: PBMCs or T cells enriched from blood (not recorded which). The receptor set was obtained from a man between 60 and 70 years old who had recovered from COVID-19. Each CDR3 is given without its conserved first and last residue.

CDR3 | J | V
ARDAGGGFWCEQF | TRBJ2-1 | TRBV6-5
ASSQDYKNTEAF | TRBJ1-1 | TRBV4-3
ASSGGGAETQY | TRBJ2-5 | TRBV25-1
ATSRDSGGYEQY | TRBJ2-7 | TRBV15
AWSLDRANGELF | TRBJ2-2 | TRBV30
ASSQDLRGRYGYT | TRBJ1-2 | TRBV4-3
ASWGQWTSEYTGELF | TRBJ2-2 | TRBV6-4
ASSAQGAGYEQY | TRBJ2-7 | TRBV9
ASSAGQDSAYTIY | TRBJ1-3 | TRBV9
AWSRQLAGAGDTQY | TRBJ2-3 | TRBV30
ASSRSQGGPSNQPQH | TRBJ1-5 | TRBV21-1
ASSQAWGTTSHGELF | TRBJ2-2 | TRBV4-2
ASRATSFSVSYNSPLH | TRBJ1-6 | TRBV27
ASSVDSTYEQY | TRBJ2-7 | TRBV9
ASSKAGLAGGGEQY | TRBJ2-7 | TRBV19
ASSPADGLSGNTIY | TRBJ1-3 | TRBV18
ASSPSLAAAGGGNTIY | TRBJ1-3 | TRBV18
ASSRGLGTEAF | TRBJ1-1 | TRBV3-1/TRBV3-2
ASSQPQGFLSYNEQF | TRBJ2-1 | TRBV3-1/TRBV3-2
ASSYRGYNSPLH | TRBJ1-6 | TRBV28
ASSLGTSSQETQY | TRBJ2-5 | TRBV7-2
ASTQGYSNYGYT | TRBJ1-2 | TRBV6-5
ASSILGAVYEQY | TRBJ2-7 | TRBV19
ASSLERGGNTEAF | TRBJ1-1 | TRBV5-1
ASSFQTGENQPQH | TRBJ1-5 | TRBV5-5
SVDDYAGGNTEAF | TRBJ1-1 | TRBV29-1
ASSMGLAGYNEQF | TRBJ2-1 | TRBV7-7
AITTGDSNQPQH | TRBJ1-5 | TRBV15
ASTKGVSNQPQH | TRBJ1-5 | TRBV3-1/TRBV3-2
ASSGSRGLY | TRBJ2-7 | TRBV19
ASSLTRLAEPYEDNEQF | TRBJ2-1 | TRBV7-9
AYARGNRYEQY | TRBJ2-7 | TRBV30
AWSVPGTSNQPQH | TRBJ1-5 | TRBV30
ASSLFGTGELF | TRBJ2-2 | TRBV5-1
ASSLASGLGNTIY | TRBJ1-3 | TRBV5-4
ASSPKTGVQETQY | TRBJ2-5 | TRBV9
ASSYSIVNRDSNQPQH | TRBJ1-5 | TRBV6-2/TRBV6-3
ASSDLAGGTETQY | TRBJ2-5 | TRBV6-1
ASRDSGNTIY | TRBJ1-3 | TRBV19
ASSFSGQGGIQY | TRBJ2-4 | TRBV6-2/TRBV6-3
ASSRIGTPYEQY | TRBJ2-7 | TRBV25-1
ASGSAGAYNEQF | TRBJ2-1 | TRBV12-5
ASSQERGTEAF | TRBJ1-1 | TRBV4-2
ASRLAGGNSPLH | TRBJ1-6 | TRBV3-1/TRBV3-2